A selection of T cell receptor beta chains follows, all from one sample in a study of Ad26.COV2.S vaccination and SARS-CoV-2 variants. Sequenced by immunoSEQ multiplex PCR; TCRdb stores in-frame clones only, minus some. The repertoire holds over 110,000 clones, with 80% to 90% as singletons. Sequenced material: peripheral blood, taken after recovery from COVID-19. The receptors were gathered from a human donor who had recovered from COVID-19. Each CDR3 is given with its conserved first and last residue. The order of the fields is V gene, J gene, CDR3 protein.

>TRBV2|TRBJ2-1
CASRTRGNEQFF
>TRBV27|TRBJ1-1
CASSKTGTPNTEAFF
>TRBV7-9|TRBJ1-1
CASSYGGTEAFF
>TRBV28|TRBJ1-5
CASSLGRLNQPQHF
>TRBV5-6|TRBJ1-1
CASSFPDRGAEAFF
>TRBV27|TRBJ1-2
CASSSFGDDYGYTF
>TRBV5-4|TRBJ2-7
CASSLGQLSYEQYF
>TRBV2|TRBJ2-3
CASSRDGGITDTQYF
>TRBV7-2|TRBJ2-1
CASSLASRTSGYNEQFF
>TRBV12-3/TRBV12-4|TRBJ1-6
CASSLINSPLHF